This T cell receptor beta chain was profiled in a study of Ad26.COV2.S vaccination and SARS-CoV-2 variants. Looking at the study overall: Donor was one of the participants in the Ad26.COV2.S arm of the COV1001 trial.

Sequenced by immunoSEQ multiplex PCR; TCRdb stores in-frame clones only, minus some. The repertoire holds roughly 400,000 clones, with around 91% as singletons. The treatment was: some 20 received Ad26.COV2.S at low or high dose, single or two shots; several received placebo; per-sample allocation not given. Sampling occurred on day 63 after the first vaccine or placebo injection. The germline V and J ends were trimmed by 7 bases and 0 bases, with 16 bases remaining between them. CDR1 is LGHNA, CDR2 YNFKEQ, per germline. The CDR3 consists of 15 residues. The sequences come from peripheral blood, collected in a trial of Ad26.COV2.S vaccine versus placebo. The TCR sequence derives from a person between 18 and 59 years old who received the Ad26.COV2.S COVID-19 vaccine or a placebo. V gene TRBV4-2 combines with J gene TRBJ2-7; the D gene could be TRBD1 or TRBD2 (5 bases each). The CDR3 sequence: CASTPTGQDSYEQYF. The CDR3 region has the DNA TGTGCCAGCACCCCTACGGGGCAGGACTCCTACGAGCAGTACTTC.